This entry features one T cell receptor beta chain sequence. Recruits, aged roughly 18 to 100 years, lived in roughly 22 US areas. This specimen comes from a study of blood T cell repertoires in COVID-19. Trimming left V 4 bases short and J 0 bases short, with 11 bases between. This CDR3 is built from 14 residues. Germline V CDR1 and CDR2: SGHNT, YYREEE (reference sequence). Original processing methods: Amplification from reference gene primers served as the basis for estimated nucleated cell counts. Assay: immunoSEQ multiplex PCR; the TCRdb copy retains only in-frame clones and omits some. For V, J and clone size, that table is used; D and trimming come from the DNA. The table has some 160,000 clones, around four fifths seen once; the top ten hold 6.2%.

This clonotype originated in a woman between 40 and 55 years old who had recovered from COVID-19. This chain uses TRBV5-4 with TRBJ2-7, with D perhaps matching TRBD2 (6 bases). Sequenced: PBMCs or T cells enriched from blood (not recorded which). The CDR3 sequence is CASSLGGTSYEQYF. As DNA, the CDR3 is TGTGCCAGCAGCCTCGGGGGTACCTCCTACGAGCAGTACTTC.